A single sample is the source of the 27 T cell receptor beta chains below, sequenced in a study of blood T cell repertoires in COVID-19. Only in-frame clones appear in the TCRdb table, and some are missing; sequencing was by immunoSEQ multiplex PCR. The table has about 190,000 clones, 70% to 90% seen once. Sequenced sample: peripheral blood. The receptors come from a man aged 65 to 79 with active or convalescent COVID-19.

The chain recombines TRBV28 with TRBJ1-2; D is uncertain. V lost 6 bases and J lost 4, with 6 bases in between. CDR3 size: 11 residues. Germline CDR1 and CDR2: MDHEN and SYDVKM. The CDR3 DNA reads TGTGCCAGCAGGACTATCTATGGCTACACCTTC. Encoded protein: CASRTIYGYTF.

J is TRBJ2-1 and V is TRBV14, with D perhaps TRBD1 (5 bases). CDR1 and CDR2 from the germline V gene are SGHDN and FVKESK. The CDR3 has 15 amino acids. The V end was cut by 4 bases, the J end by 8 bases, with 18 bases between. The CDR3 DNA follows: TGTGCCAGCAGCCCTCAGGGAATTTTTCGGTATGAGCAGTTCTTC. As protein: CASSPQGIFRYEQFF.

The sample holds one count of this clone. V usage is TRBV30 and J usage is TRBJ1-5; tentative D call: TRBD1 (5 bases). This CDR3 region has 12 residues. V lost 2 bases and J lost 6, with 8 bases in between. Germline loops: CDR1 GTSNPN, CDR2 SVGIG (reference sequence). The chain's CDR3 is CAWSQGIQPQHF. For the CDR3, the DNA is TGTGCCTGGAGTCAGGGAATTCAGCCCCAGCATTTT.

The chain has TRBV11-3 and TRBJ2-7; TRBD2 agrees at 8 bases. This CDR3 spans 15 amino acids. Germline V gene sequence: CDR1 SGHNT, CDR2 YENEEA. V was pared by 1 base and J by 2 bases, with 4 bases of the junction left unmatched. The DNA for the CDR3 is TGTGCCAGCAGCTTAGCTGGGGGACTAGCCTACGAGCAGTACTTC. This codes for CASSLAGGLAYEQYF.

The CDR3 coding sequence is TGTGCCAGCAGCTTGGATCTAGCGGGTCGTGGTGAGCAGTTCTTC. Its protein is CASSLDLAGRGEQFF. The rearrangement links TRBV5-4 to TRBJ2-1, with 8 bases aligning to TRBD2. Germline CDR1 and CDR2: SGHNT and YYREEE (reference sequence). The CDR3 consists of 15 residues. The V gene end was trimmed by 0 bases and the J gene end by 9 bases; junction bases not matched to a gene: 8.

The V and J genes are TRBV15 and TRBJ2-5, with D perhaps matching TRBD1 (6 bases). Trimming shortened V by 1 base and J by 5 bases, and 14 bases separated the two germline ends. CDR1 and CDR2 from the germline V gene are LNHNV and YYDKDF (reference sequence). This CDR3 spans 15 amino acids. The chain's CDR3 is CATSRGNRDMETQYF. The DNA for the CDR3 is TGTGCCACCAGCAGAGGTAACAGGGACATGGAGACCCAGTACTTC.

The chain carries TRBV5-1 and TRBJ2-1; 9 bases are a match to TRBD1. Germline CDR1 and CDR2: SGHRS and YFSETQ. This CDR3 has 15 amino acids. Trimming took 4 bases from V and 9 from J; bases not matched to a gene: 11. CDR3 sequence: CASSMPGQGITEQFF. In DNA form, the CDR3 reads TGCGCCAGCAGCATGCCGGGACAGGGTATTACTGAGCAGTTCTTC. Using reference TRBV5-1 and TRBJ2-1 for the parts outside the CDR3, the full variable domain is KAGVTQTPRYLIKTRGQQVTLSCSPISGHRSVSWYQQTPGQGLQFLFEYFSETQRNKGNFPGRFSGRQFSNSRSEMNVSTLELGDSALYLCASSMPGQGITEQFFGPGTRLTVL.

The CDR3 DNA sequence: TGTGCCAGCAGTGTTTGGAGCGGGAGGACCACAGATACGCAGTATTTT. Its translation is CASSVWSGRTTDTQYF. The chain is built from TRBV28 and TRBJ2-3; 9 positions match TRBD2. The CDR3 covers 16 residues. The V gene end was trimmed by 5 bases and the J gene end by 2 bases; junction bases not matched to a gene: 8. Per germline, CDR1 MDHEN and CDR2 SYDVKM. Based on the CDR3 plus reference TRBV28 and TRBJ2-3, the full variable domain is DVKVTQSSRYLVKRTGEKVFLECVQDMDHENMFWYRQDPGLGLRLIYFSYDVKMKEKGDIPEGYSVSREKKERFSLILESASTNQTSMYLCASSVWSGRTTDTQYFGPGTRLTVL.

The genes are TRBV27 and TRBJ2-2, with D tentatively TRBD2 (6 bases). The germline V gene has CDR1 MNHEY and CDR2 SMNVEV (reference sequence). The CDR3 runs to 15 residues. The V and J ends lost 7 bases and 6 bases respectively, with 18 bases between them. The CDR3 DNA is TGTGCCAGCATGCCTCGACGGGAGAGCGCCGGGGAGCTGTTTTTT. This gives the protein CASMPRRESAGELFF.

The chain is built from TRBV3-1 (or the pseudogene TRBV3-2) and TRBJ1-2; no firm D call. CDR1 and CDR2 (germline): LGHDT, YNNKEL (reference sequence). With 4 bases removed from V and 6 bases from J, the gap between germline ends came to 12 bases. The CDR3 sequence is 13 residues long. The CDR3 spells CASSPRWRNGYTF. DNA of the CDR3: TGTGCCAGCAGCCCCCGGTGGAGGAATGGCTACACCTTC.

The V call is TRBV27, the J call TRBJ2-7; TRBD2 might be the D (6 bases). Germline CDR1 is MNHEY and CDR2 is SMNVEV (reference sequence). The ends were cut back, 5 bases at V and 4 bases at J, with 15 bases in the middle. The CDR3 totals 14 residues. The CDR3 DNA reads TGTGCCAGCAGTCCCAGAAGGGGAGGTTACGAGCAGTACTTC. Translated: CASSPRRGGYEQYF.

This chain uses TRBV3-1 (or the pseudogene TRBV3-2) with TRBJ1-2; 7 bases match TRBD1. After removal of 4 bases from V and 6 bases from J, the junction contained 2 bases not matched to a gene. The CDR3 is made up of 12 amino acids. In germline, CDR1 is LGHDT, CDR2 YNNKEL (reference sequence). CDR3 protein: CASSLQGNGYTF. The CDR3 nucleotides read TGTGCCAGCAGCCTACAGGGGAATGGCTACACCTTC.

This rearrangement joins TRBV6-2 or TRBV6-3 to TRBJ1-3; unclear D gene. The CDR3 length is 14 residues. V was clipped by 2 bases and J by 0 bases, with 5 bases between them. Germline lookup yields CDR1 MNHEY and CDR2 SVGEGT. The CDR3 spells CASSYAGSGNTIYF. The CDR3 DNA sequence: TGTGCCAGCAGTTACGCGGGCTCTGGAAACACCATATATTTT.

Only one count was recorded for this clone. The chain is built from TRBV5-6 and TRBJ2-7; TRBD2 matches at 11 bases. Unmatched junction bases numbered 18, after V lost 4 bases and J lost 9 bases. Germline V gives CDR1 SGHDT, CDR2 YYEEEE. This CDR3 region has 17 residues. In nucleotides, the CDR3 is TGTGCCAGCAGCATCAACCTTGGGCTAGCGGGGGGCCTAGGGCAGTACTTC. Translating it yields CASSINLGLAGGLGQYF.

The chain combines TRBV6-1 with TRBJ2-2, with 7 bases fitting TRBD2. Germline V gives CDR1 MNHNS, CDR2 SASEGT. The CDR3 runs to 14 residues. The trim removed 8 bases at V and 4 bases at J, leaving 7 bases unmatched. CDR3 sequence reads: CASRPRESTGELFF. CDR3 nucleotide sequence: TGTGCCAGCCGCCCGCGGGAGTCCACCGGGGAGCTGTTTTTT.

The rearrangement links TRBV20-1 to TRBJ2-3; TRBD2 aligns across 10 bases. Trimming took 3 bases from V and 4 from J; bases not matched to a gene: 7. The germline V gene has CDR1 DFQATT and CDR2 SNEGSKA (reference sequence). The CDR3 length is 15 residues. The CDR3 bases are TGCAGTGCTAGTACGGCTAGCGGGAGCGCAGATACGCAGTATTTT. Protein: CSASTASGSADTQYF.

This chain joins TRBV28 and TRBJ1-2, with 9 nucleotides matching TRBD1. This CDR3 contains 14 residues. With 7 bases clipped from V and 3 bases from J, the junction kept 6 bases outside the gene matches. The V gene's germline CDR1 is MDHEN and CDR2 SYDVKM. The CDR3 coding sequence is TGTGCCAGCACCCGGACAGGGGCTGACTATGGCTACACCTTC. Translated: CASTRTGADYGYTF.

This clone was counted between two and nine times. This chain connects TRBV6-4 to TRBJ2-7; TRBD2 agrees at 16 bases. The germline V gene encodes CDR1 MRHNA and CDR2 SNTAGT. The junction had 11 bases not matched to a gene; V was cut back by 6 bases and J by 6 bases. The CDR3 runs to 17 residues. The CDR3, as DNA: TGTGCCAGCAGAGCACCGGGACTAGCGGGAGGGCCCCGCGAGCAGTACTTC. Its translation: CASRAPGLAGGPREQYF.

V usage is TRBV5-1 and J usage is TRBJ2-3, with 8 positions matching TRBD2. The trim removed 3 bases at V and 0 bases at J, leaving 6 bases unmatched. Germline V CDR1 and CDR2: SGHRS, YFSETQ. CDR3 length: 16 amino acids. CDR3 in amino acids: CASSSGGGASTDTQYF. The CDR3 bases are TGCGCCAGCAGCTCCGGGGGGGGAGCTAGCACAGATACGCAGTATTTT.

The chain uses TRBV6-6 and TRBJ1-1; D is undetermined. Trimming left V 0 bases short and J 11 bases short, with 13 bases between. The CDR3 length is 13 residues. Germline lookup yields CDR1 MNHNY and CDR2 SVGAGI (reference sequence). The CDR3 DNA sequence: TGTGCCAGCAGTTACTCTAGTGGCCTAGATGCTTTCTTT. This encodes CASSYSSGLDAFF.

The chain has TRBV28 and TRBJ2-7, with D perhaps matching TRBD1 (5 bases). Germline loops: CDR1 MDHEN, CDR2 SYDVKM. Trimming took 5 bases from V and 0 from J, leaving 11 bases between them. The CDR3 sequence is 14 residues long. DNA for the CDR3: TGTGCCAGCAGTACTCAGGGAATCTCCTACGAGCAGTACTTC. The encoded protein is CASSTQGISYEQYF. Supplemented by reference TRBV28 and TRBJ2-7, the full variable domain reads DVKVTQSSRYLVKRTGEKVFLECVQDMDHENMFWYRQDPGLGLRLIYFSYDVKMKEKGDIPEGYSVSREKKERFSLILESASTNQTSMYLCASSTQGISYEQYFGPGTRLTVT.

V and J are TRBV3-1 (or the pseudogene TRBV3-2) and TRBJ1-3; D not resolved. CDR3 length: 18 amino acids. Between the trimmed V and J ends, which lost 2 bases and 0 bases, there was a span of 17 bases. The germline CDR1 and CDR2 sequences are LGHDT and YNNKEL (reference sequence). The CDR3 loop is CASSQKLPGRFSGNTIYF. Written as DNA, the CDR3 is TGTGCCAGCAGCCAAAAATTACCGGGTAGATTCTCTGGAAACACCATATATTTT.

This clone was recorded only once. The chain couples TRBV14 to TRBJ2-1; 9 positions match TRBD1. Germline CDR1 and CDR2: SGHDN and FVKESK. The CDR3 runs 15 residues. V lost 4 bases to trimming and J lost 5 bases; unmatched junction nucleotides: 6. The CDR3 DNA follows: TGTGCCAGCAGCCGCCGAACAGGGGGCCACAATGAGCAGTTCTTC. It translates to CASSRRTGGHNEQFF.

The chain has TRBV12-5 and TRBJ1-1; 7 bases align to TRBD1. V trimming: 6 bases; J trimming: 4 bases; junction bases outside the gene matches: 5. Germline CDR1 reads LGHNT; CDR2 reads FRNRAP. The CDR3 contains 13 residues. CDR3 DNA sequence: TGTGCTAGTGGCCGACAGGGTTTCACTGAAGCTTTCTTT. Its translation: CASGRQGFTEAFF.

The V call is TRBV9, the J call TRBJ2-3; TRBD2 aligns across 15 bases. CDR3 size: 16 residues. The trim removed 0 bases at V and 5 bases at J, leaving 1 base unmatched. Germline V gene data show CDR1 as SGDLS and CDR2 as YYNGEE. The CDR3, as DNA: TGTGCCAGCAGCGTAGGGACTAGCGGGGGGGTAGATACGCAGTATTTT. Amino acids: CASSVGTSGGVDTQYF.

V gene TRBV27 combines with J gene TRBJ1-6; the D gene is possibly TRBD1 (5 bases). V dropped 5 bases and J dropped 4 bases, with 18 bases sitting between them. Germline assignment: CDR1 MNHEY and CDR2 SMNVEV (reference sequence). This CDR3 contains 17 residues. This chain's CDR3 is CASSPPPDRVYNSPLHF. The DNA for the CDR3 is TGTGCCAGCAGTCCCCCCCCAGACAGAGTATATAATTCACCCCTCCACTTT.

This clone showed up just once. The V gene is TRBV25-1, the J gene TRBJ2-7, with a tentative D call TRBD2 (6 bases). The V gene's germline CDR1 is MGHDK and CDR2 SYGVNS. This CDR3 is built from 17 residues. V was cut by 3 bases and J by 3 bases, with 21 bases left in between. The CDR3 region is CASSDNEGGGNLYEQYF. CDR3 nucleotide sequence: TGTGCCAGCAGTGATAATGAGGGAGGAGGTAATCTCTACGAGCAGTACTTC.